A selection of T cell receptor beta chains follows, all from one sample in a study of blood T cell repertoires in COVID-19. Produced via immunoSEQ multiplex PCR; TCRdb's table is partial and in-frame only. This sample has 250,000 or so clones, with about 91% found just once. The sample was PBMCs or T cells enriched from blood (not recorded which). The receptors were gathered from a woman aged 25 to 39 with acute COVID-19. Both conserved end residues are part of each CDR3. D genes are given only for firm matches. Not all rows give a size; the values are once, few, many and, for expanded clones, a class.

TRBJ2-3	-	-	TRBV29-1	CSVGDTYSTDTQYF	TGCAGCGTTGGGGACACCTACTCCACAGATACGCAGTATTTT
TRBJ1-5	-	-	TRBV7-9	CASSEAINQPQHF	TGTGCCAGCAGCGAGGCCATTAATCAGCCCCAGCATTTT
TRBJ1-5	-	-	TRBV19	CASSLRATGHSNQPQHF	TGTGCCAGTAGTCTCCGGGCGACAGGTCATAGCAATCAGCCCCAGCATTTT
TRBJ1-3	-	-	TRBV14	CASSQSSGNTIYF	TGTGCCAGCAGCCAGAGCTCTGGAAACACCATATATTTT
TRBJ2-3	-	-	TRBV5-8	CASSKGAAATDTQYF	TGTGCCAGCAGTAAAGGAGCCGCGGCAACAGATACGCAGTATTTT
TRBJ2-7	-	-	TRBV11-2	CASSLVRDTLEQYF	TGTGCCAGCAGCTTAGTCCGGGACACCCTCGAGCAGTACTTC
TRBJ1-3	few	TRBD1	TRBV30	CAWEGARGNTIYF	TGTGCCTGGGAGGGGGCGCGTGGAAACACCATATATTTT
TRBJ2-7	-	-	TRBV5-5	CASSLVGRSYEQYF	TGTGCCAGCAGCTTGGTAGGCAGGTCCTACGAGCAGTACTTC
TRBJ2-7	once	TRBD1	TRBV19	CASSMANRGRSYEQYF	TGTGCCAGTAGTATGGCCAACAGGGGCCGATCCTACGAGCAGTACTTC
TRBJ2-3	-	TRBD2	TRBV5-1	CASAWGGDKTDTQYF	TGCGCCAGCGCGTGGGGGGGTGACAAGACAGATACGCAGTATTTT
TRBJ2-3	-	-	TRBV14	CASSQDPGGGADTQYF	TGTGCCAGCAGCCAAGATCCGGGGGGCGGCGCAGATACGCAGTATTTT
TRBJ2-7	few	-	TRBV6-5	CASSYSEGYEQYF	TGTGCCAGCAGTTACTCGGAGGGGTACGAGCAGTACTTC
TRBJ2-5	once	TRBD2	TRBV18	CASSPRLGLAAKETQYF	TGTGCCAGCTCACCACGGCTGGGGCTAGCGGCTAAAGAGACCCAGTACTTC
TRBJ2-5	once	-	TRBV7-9	CASSQGGVYQETQYF	TGTGCCAGCAGTCAGGGGGGCGTCTACCAAGAGACCCAGTACTTC
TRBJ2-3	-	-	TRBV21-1	CASSLSRGCTDTQYF	TGTGCCAGCAGTCTCTCCAGGGGCTGCACAGATACGCAGTATTTT
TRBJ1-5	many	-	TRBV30	CAWSRGWDQPQHF	TGTGCCTGGAGTCGAGGCTGGGATCAGCCCCAGCATTTT
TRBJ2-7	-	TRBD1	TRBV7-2	CASSLLGQSLTYEQYF	TGTGCCAGCAGCTTATTGGGACAGAGCCTTACCTACGAGCAGTACTTC
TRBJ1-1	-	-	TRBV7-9	CASSLKPRDTPLMNTEAFF	TGTGCCAGCAGCTTAAAGCCACGGGACACACCCTTAATGAACACTGAAGCTTTCTTT
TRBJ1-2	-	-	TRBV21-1	CASFLGKGREGYYTF	TGTGCCAGTTTTTTGGGTAAAGGGAGGGAAGGCTACTACACCTTC
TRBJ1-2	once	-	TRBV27	CASSPGSNGLYTF	TGTGCCAGCAGCCCCGGGTCCAACGGCCTCTACACCTTC
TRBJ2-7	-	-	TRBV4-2	CASSQVGLSYEQYF	TGTGCCAGCAGCCAAGTCGGACTCTCCTACGAGCAGTACTTC
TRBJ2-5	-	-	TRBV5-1	CASRAEETQYF	TGCGCCAGCAGGGCCGAAGAGACCCAGTACTTC
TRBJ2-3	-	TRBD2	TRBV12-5	CASGWVVAGEVDTQYF	TGTGCTAGTGGTTGGGTAGTAGCGGGGGAGGTAGATACGCAGTATTTT
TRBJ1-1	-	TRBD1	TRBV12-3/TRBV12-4	CASSFSGQVLAFF	TGTGCCAGCAGTTTCAGCGGACAGGTCCTGGCTTTCTTT
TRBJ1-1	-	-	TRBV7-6	CASSLAPGSTEAFF	TGTGCCAGCAGCTTAGCGCCGGGGAGCACTGAAGCTTTCTTT
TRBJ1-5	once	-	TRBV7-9	CASSLDSFNQPQHF	TGTGCCAGCAGCTTAGACAGCTTCAATCAGCCCCAGCATTTT
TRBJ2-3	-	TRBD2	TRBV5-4	CASSLVSGGTDTQYF	TGTGCCAGCAGCTTAGTAAGCGGGGGGACAGATACGCAGTATTTT
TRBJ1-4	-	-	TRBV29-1	CSVAPSTATNEKLFF	TGCAGCGTTGCCCCATCGACAGCAACTAATGAAAAACTGTTTTTT
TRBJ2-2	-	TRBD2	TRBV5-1	CASSLAGGNRELFF	TGCGCCAGCAGCTTGGCGGGGGGGAACCGGGAGCTGTTTTTT
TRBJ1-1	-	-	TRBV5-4	CASILDGDTEAFF	TGTGCCAGCATCCTGGACGGGGATACTGAAGCTTTCTTT
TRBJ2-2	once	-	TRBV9	CASSPWGDTGELFF	TGTGCCAGCAGCCCGTGGGGGGACACCGGGGAGCTGTTTTTT
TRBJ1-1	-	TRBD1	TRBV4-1	CASSPRTGETNTEAFF	TGCGCCAGCAGCCCTCGGACAGGGGAGACGAACACTGAAGCTTTCTTT
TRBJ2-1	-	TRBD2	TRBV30	CAWSVTGGAYNEQFF	TGTGCCTGGAGTGTAACCGGGGGGGCCTACAATGAGCAGTTCTTC
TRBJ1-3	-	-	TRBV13	CASSLGEHGNTIYF	TGTGCCAGCAGCTTAGGAGAACATGGAAACACCATATATTTT
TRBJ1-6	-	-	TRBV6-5	CASFDSPYSPLHF	TGTGCCAGCTTTGACAGCCCCTATTCACCCCTCCACTTT
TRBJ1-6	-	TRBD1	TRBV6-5	CASSYALGTGSSPLHF	TGTGCCAGCAGTTATGCCCTCGGGACAGGGAGTTCACCCCTCCACTTT
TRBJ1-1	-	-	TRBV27	CASSWDMNTEAFF	TGTGCCAGCTCCTGGGACATGAACACTGAAGCTTTCTTT
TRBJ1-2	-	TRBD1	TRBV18	CASSPPLRGASNYGYTF	TGTGCCAGCTCACCCCCACTCAGGGGGGCGTCTAACTATGGCTACACCTTC
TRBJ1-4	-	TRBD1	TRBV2	CASRGTGGEKLFF	TGTGCCAGCAGGGGGACAGGAGGAGAAAAACTGTTTTTT
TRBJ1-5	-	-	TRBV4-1	CASSQDPGNSNQPQHF	TGCGCCAGCAGCCAAGATCCAGGAAATAGCAATCAGCCCCAGCATTTT
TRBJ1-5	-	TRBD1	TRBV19	CASSMIRDRGRNQPQHF	TGTGCCAGTAGTATGATCCGGGACAGGGGGCGCAATCAGCCCCAGCATTTT
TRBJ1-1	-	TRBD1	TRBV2	CASGTAPINTEAFF	TGTGCCAGCGGGACAGCTCCTATTAACACTGAAGCTTTCTTT
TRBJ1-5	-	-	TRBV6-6	CASSPPQSNQPQHF	TGTGCCAGCAGCCCCCCCCAGAGCAATCAGCCCCAGCATTTT
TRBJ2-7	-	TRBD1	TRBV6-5	CASSYSGTVYEQYF	TGTGCCAGCAGTTACTCTGGGACAGTCTACGAGCAGTACTTC
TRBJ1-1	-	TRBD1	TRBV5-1	CASSLGTGIYTEAFF	TGCGCCAGCAGCTTGGGGACAGGGATTTACACTGAAGCTTTCTTT
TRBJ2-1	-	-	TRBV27	CASSFAGSYNEQFF	TGTGCCAGCAGTTTTGCGGGCTCCTACAATGAGCAGTTCTTC
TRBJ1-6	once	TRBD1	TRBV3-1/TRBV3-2	CASSQVGTGGNSPLHF	TGTGCCAGCAGCCAAGTGGGGACAGGGGGTAATTCACCCCTCCACTTT
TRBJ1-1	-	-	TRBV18	CASSPGGNTEAFF	TGTGCCAGCTCACCAGGCGGGAACACTGAAGCTTTCTTT
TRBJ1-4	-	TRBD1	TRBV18	CASSSTGGVEKLFF	TGTGCCAGCTCATCGACAGGGGGCGTTGAAAAACTGTTTTTT
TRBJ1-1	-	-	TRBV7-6	CASSLRAGVGTEAFF	TGTGCCAGCAGCCTCCGGGCCGGGGTTGGGACTGAAGCTTTCTTT
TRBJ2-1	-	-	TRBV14	CASSHSQGQQFF	TGTGCCAGCAGCCATAGTCAGGGTCAGCAGTTCTTC
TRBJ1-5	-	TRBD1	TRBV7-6	CASSTGTGSSQPQHF	TGTGCCAGCAGCACGGGGACAGGGAGTAGTCAGCCCCAGCATTTT
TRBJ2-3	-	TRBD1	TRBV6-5	CASRSGTGADTQYF	TGTGCCAGCAGATCCGGGACAGGGGCAGATACGCAGTATTTT
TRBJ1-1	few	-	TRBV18	CASSRWTEGGTEAFF	TGTGCCAGCTCCCGGTGGACCGAAGGGGGCACTGAAGCTTTCTTT
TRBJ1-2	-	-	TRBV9	CASSVGGRNYGYTF	TGTGCCAGCAGCGTAGGGGGGCGAAACTATGGCTACACCTTC
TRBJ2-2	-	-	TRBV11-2	CASTDIRDASTGELFF	TGTGCCAGCACTGATATTCGGGATGCCAGTACCGGGGAGCTGTTTTTT
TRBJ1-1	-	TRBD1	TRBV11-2	CASSIQGALNTEAFF	TGTGCCAGCAGCATCCAGGGGGCTTTGAACACTGAAGCTTTCTTT
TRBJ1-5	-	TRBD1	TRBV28	CASSLTGASQPQHF	TGTGCCAGCAGTTTAACAGGGGCGAGTCAGCCCCAGCATTTT
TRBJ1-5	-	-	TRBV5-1	CASSLGVGPNQPQHF	TGCGCCAGCAGCTTGGGGGTTGGGCCCAATCAGCCCCAGCATTTT